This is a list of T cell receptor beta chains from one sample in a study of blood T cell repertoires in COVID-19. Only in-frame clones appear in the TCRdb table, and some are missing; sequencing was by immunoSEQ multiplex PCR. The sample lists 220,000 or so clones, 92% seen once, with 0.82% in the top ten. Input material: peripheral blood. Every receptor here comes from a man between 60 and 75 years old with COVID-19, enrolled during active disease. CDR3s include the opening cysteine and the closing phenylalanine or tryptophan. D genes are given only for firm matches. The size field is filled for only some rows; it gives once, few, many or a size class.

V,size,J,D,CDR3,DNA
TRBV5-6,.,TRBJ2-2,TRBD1,CASSLDRGPNTGELFF,TGTGCCAGCAGCTTGGACAGGGGGCCTAACACCGGGGAGCTGTTTTTT
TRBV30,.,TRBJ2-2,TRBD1,CAWSRALTGTGGSAGELFF,TGTGCCTGGAGCCGAGCCCTAACCGGGACAGGGGGCTCAGCCGGGGAGCTGTTTTTT
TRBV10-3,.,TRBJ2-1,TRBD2,CAISEGSGGYNEQFF,TGTGCCATCAGTGAGGGAAGCGGGGGTTACAATGAGCAGTTCTTC
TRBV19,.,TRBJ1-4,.,CASSIAGKLFF,TGTGCCAGTAGTATAGCGGGAAAACTGTTTTTT
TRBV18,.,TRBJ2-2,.,CASSPGGTNTGELFF,TGTGCCAGCTCACCTGGGGGGACGAACACCGGGGAGCTGTTTTTT
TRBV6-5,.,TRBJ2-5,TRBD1,CASSHRPGQGETQYF,TGTGCCAGCAGTCACCGCCCGGGACAGGGGGAGACCCAGTACTTC
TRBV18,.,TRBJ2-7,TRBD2,CASSPIGLAAAYEQYF,TGTGCCAGCTCACCTATAGGACTAGCGGCCGCCTACGAGCAGTACTTC
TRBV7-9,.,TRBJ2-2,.,CASSLGQGGELFF,TGTGCCAGCAGCTTAGGCCAGGGCGGGGAGCTGTTTTTT
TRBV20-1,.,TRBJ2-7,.,CSAAGLYEQYF,TGCAGTGCTGCAGGACTATACGAGCAGTACTTC
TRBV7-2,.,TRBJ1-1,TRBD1,CASSLGQGNTEAFF,TGTGCCAGCAGCTTGGGACAGGGGAACACTGAAGCTTTCTTT
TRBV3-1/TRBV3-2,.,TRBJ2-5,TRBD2,CASSPGLAGETQYF,TGTGCCAGCAGCCCCGGACTAGCTGGGGAGACCCAGTACTTC
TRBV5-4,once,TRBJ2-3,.,CASSPVGGAQQYF,TGTGCCAGCAGCCCGGTAGGGGGGGCCCAGCAGTATTTT
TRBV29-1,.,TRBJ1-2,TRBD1,CSVGDRGGYGYTF,TGCAGCGTTGGGGACAGGGGGGGCTATGGCTACACCTTC
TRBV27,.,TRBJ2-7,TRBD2,CASSLRLAGPYEQYF,TGTGCCAGCAGTTTACGACTAGCGGGGCCCTACGAGCAGTACTTC
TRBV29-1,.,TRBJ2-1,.,CSVVRNEQFF,TGCAGCGTTGTTCGCAATGAGCAGTTCTTC
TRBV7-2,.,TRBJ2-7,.,CASSHTGTLTYEQYF,TGTGCCAGCAGCCACACCGGGACTTTAACCTACGAGCAGTACTTC
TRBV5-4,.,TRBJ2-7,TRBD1,CASSLAGTGKQYF,TGTGCCAGCAGCCTCGCTGGGACAGGGAAGCAGTACTTC
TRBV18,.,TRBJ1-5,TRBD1,CASSPPGGLLQPQHF,TGTGCCAGCTCACCACCAGGGGGCCTTCTTCAGCCCCAGCATTTT
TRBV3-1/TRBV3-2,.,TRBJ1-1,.,CASSSVHRAIEAFF,TGTGCCAGCAGCTCAGTGCACAGGGCTATTGAAGCTTTCTTT
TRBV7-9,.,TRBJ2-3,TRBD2,CASSWGLAGIQDTQYF,TGTGCCAGCAGCTGGGGACTAGCGGGGATTCAGGATACGCAGTATTTT
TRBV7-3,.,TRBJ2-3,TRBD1,CASLTRGQGLITDTQYF,TGTGCCAGTCTAACCCGGGGACAGGGTTTGATCACAGATACGCAGTATTTT
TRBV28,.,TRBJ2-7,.,CASRPQAYEQYF,TGTGCCAGCAGACCGCAGGCCTACGAGCAGTACTTC